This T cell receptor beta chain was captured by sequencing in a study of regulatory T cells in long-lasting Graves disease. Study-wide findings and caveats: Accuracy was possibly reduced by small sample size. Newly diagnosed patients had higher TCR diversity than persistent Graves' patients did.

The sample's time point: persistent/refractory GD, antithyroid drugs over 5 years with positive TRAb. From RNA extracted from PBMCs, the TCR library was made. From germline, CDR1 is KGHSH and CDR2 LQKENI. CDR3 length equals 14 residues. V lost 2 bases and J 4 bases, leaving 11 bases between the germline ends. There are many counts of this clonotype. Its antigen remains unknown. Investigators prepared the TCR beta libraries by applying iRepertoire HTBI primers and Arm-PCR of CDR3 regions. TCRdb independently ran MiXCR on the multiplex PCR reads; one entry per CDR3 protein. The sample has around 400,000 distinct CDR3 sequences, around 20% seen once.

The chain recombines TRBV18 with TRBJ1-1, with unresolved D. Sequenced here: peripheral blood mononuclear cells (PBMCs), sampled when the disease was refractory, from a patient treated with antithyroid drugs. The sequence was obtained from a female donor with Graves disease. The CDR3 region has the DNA TGTGCCAGCTCACCAATTGGGCTGGGCACTGAAGCTTTCTTT. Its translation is CASSPIGLGTEAFF.